This entry lists 31 T cell receptor beta chains sequenced from one sample in a study of blood T cell repertoires in COVID-19. Sequencing used immunoSEQ multiplex PCR; TCRdb keeps in-frame clones, though not all of them. The sample gives fewer than 200,000 clones, about four fifths of which show up once; about 8% is in the top ten. The specimen was peripheral blood. These receptor sequences come from a man in his forties or fifties who had recovered from COVID-19.

This sequence joins TRBV28 and TRBJ1-3; TRBD1 agrees at 7 bases. The CDR3 is 15 amino acids. Germline trimming cut 6 bases from V and 0 bases from J; bases unmatched to any gene: 5. Germline V lookup: CDR1 MDHEN, CDR2 SYDVKM. In DNA, the CDR3 is TGTGCCAGCAGGCGGGACAGACTCTCTGGAAACACCATATATTTT. This gives the protein CASRRDRLSGNTIYF.

The V call is TRBV3-1 (or the pseudogene TRBV3-2), the J call TRBJ2-4; TRBD1 is a possible D gene (5 bases). The germline V and J ends were trimmed by 3 bases and 5 bases, with 17 bases remaining between them. Germline CDR1 reads LGHDT; CDR2 reads YNNKEL (reference sequence). The CDR3 is 16 residues long. The CDR3 DNA sequence: TGTGCCAGCAGCCAGCACAGGAACTGGGGCCAAAACATTCAGTACTTC. This sequence encodes CASSQHRNWGQNIQYF.

This clone was detected a few times. This chain links TRBV24-1 with TRBJ2-1; D might be TRBD1 (6 bases). This CDR3 has 15 residues. Germline CDR1 KGHDR, CDR2 SFDVKD. With 0 bases removed from V and 3 bases from J, the gap between germline ends came to 8 bases. CDR3 bases: TGTGCCACCAGTGATTTGCGGACAGACTACAATGAGCAGTTCTTC. Translation: CATSDLRTDYNEQFF.

The gene calls are TRBV5-4 and TRBJ2-5; 7 positions agree with TRBD1. CDR3 size: 14 residues. Germline V CDR1 and CDR2: SGHNT, YYREEE (reference sequence). With 5 bases clipped from V and 5 bases from J, the junction kept 9 bases outside the gene matches. For the CDR3, the DNA is TGTGCCAGCAGATCGACAGGGAAATCGGAGACCCAGTACTTC. Its protein product is CASRSTGKSETQYF.

This sequence joins TRBV6-5 and TRBJ1-1, with D unclear. Germline V gives CDR1 MNHEY, CDR2 SVGAGI. The CDR3 length is 13 residues. V was trimmed by 5 bases and J by 8 bases, leaving 15 bases between them. In DNA, the CDR3 is TGTGCCAGCAGTACTGGCGGGAGGCGAGAAGCTTTCTTT. This translates into CASSTGGRREAFF.

This chain connects TRBV5-4 to TRBJ1-2; TRBD1 aligns across 11 bases. The ends lost 3 bases at V and 4 bases at J; junction bases unmatched: 5. Germline CDR1 reads SGHNT; CDR2 reads YYREEE (reference sequence). The CDR3 covers 15 residues. Here the CDR3 reads CASSSGQGGTYGYTF. The CDR3 DNA sequence: TGTGCCAGCAGCTCGGGACAGGGGGGGACCTATGGCTACACCTTC.

The rearrangement links TRBV4-3 to TRBJ1-6; D gene uncertain. V lost 7 bases, J lost 7 bases, and 14 bases lay in between. Germline V CDR1 and CDR2: LGHNA, YSLEER. There are 14 residues in the CDR3. For the CDR3, the DNA is TGCGCCAGCAACCTAAATACCGGGAATTCACCCCTCCACTTT. This encodes CASNLNTGNSPLHF.

The V and J genes are TRBV12-5 and TRBJ2-5; possibly TRBD1 for D (5 bases). This CDR3 has 12 residues. Germline CDR1 and CDR2: LGHNT and FRNRAP. The V and J ends lost 3 bases and 7 bases respectively, with 9 bases between them. The CDR3 region has the DNA TGTGCTAGTGGTTTATTGCAGGGGACCCAGTACTTC. The encoded protein is CASGLLQGTQYF.

This chain uses TRBV4-3 with TRBJ1-4; 9 bases are shared with TRBD1. The V gene end was trimmed by 3 bases and the J gene end by 6 bases; junction bases not matched to a gene: 2. The germline CDR1 and CDR2 sequences are LGHNA and YSLEER. This CDR3 contains 14 residues. The CDR3 is CASSQGQGDEKLFF. In nucleotides, the CDR3 is TGCGCCAGCAGCCAGGGACAGGGCGATGAAAAACTGTTTTTT.

This chain connects TRBV6-5 to TRBJ2-7, with D perhaps TRBD2 (5 bases). The germline CDR1 and CDR2 sequences are MNHEY and SVGAGI. The CDR3 contains 11 residues. The CDR3 region is CAGEGVGEQYF. Written as DNA, the CDR3 is TGTGCTGGAGAGGGTGTAGGAGAGCAGTACTTC.

The rearrangement joins TRBV19 to TRBJ1-5; D ambiguous. Germline V gives CDR1 LNHDA, CDR2 SQIVND (reference sequence). This CDR3 contains 13 residues. V lost 3 bases to trimming and J lost 4 bases, with 7 bases between them. The CDR3 loop reads CASSMAGNQPQHF. The CDR3 nucleotides read TGTGCCAGTAGTATGGCGGGTAATCAGCCCCAGCATTTT. Looking up the rest from reference TRBV19 and TRBJ1-5 gives the full variable domain: DGGITQSPKYLFRKEGQNVTLSCEQNLNHDAMYWYRQDPGQGLRLIYYSQIVNDFQKGDIAEGYSVSREKKESFPLTVTSAQKNPTAFYLCASSMAGNQPQHFGDGTRLSIL.

This chain uses TRBV9 with TRBJ2-5; 9 bases match TRBD2. Germline assignment: CDR1 SGDLS and CDR2 YYNGEE. Trimming took 0 bases from V and 5 from J; bases not matched to a gene: 5. The CDR3 loop spans 15 amino acids. CDR3 amino acids: CASSVAAGGLETQYF. The CDR3, as DNA: TGTGCCAGCAGCGTAGCTGCGGGAGGGCTGGAGACCCAGTACTTC.

This chain links TRBV27 with TRBJ2-4; 8 bases fit TRBD2. Trimming removed 4 bases from V and 7 bases from J; junction bases left unmatched: 6. The germline CDR1 and CDR2 sequences are MNHEY and SMNVEV (reference sequence). The CDR3 spans 14 residues. The chain's CDR3 is CASSSGLAWNIQYF. The CDR3 nucleotides read TGTGCCAGCAGTTCCGGACTAGCATGGAACATTCAGTACTTC.

The chain recombines TRBV15 with TRBJ1-4, with 9 bases that match TRBD1. The CDR3 totals 14 residues. In germline, CDR1 is LNHNV, CDR2 YYDKDF (reference sequence). V shed 3 bases, J shed 8 bases, and the junction held 4 bases outside the gene matches. Here the CDR3 reads CATSRDRGDEKLFF. CDR3 nucleotides: TGTGCCACCAGCAGGGACAGGGGAGACGAAAAACTGTTTTTT.

The chain carries TRBV7-2 and TRBJ1-5; the D gene is possibly TRBD1 (6 bases). This CDR3 comprises 11 residues. CDR1 is SGHTA and CDR2 is FQGNSA in the germline V gene. V was cut by 5 bases and J by 15 bases, with 14 bases left in between. CDR3 loop: CASSHRTALHF. DNA for the CDR3: TGTGCCAGCAGCCACCGGACAGCCTTGCATTTT.

The chain couples TRBV27 to TRBJ2-3, with TRBD2 as a possible D gene (5 bases). Germline V CDR1 and CDR2: MNHEY, SMNVEV (reference sequence). This CDR3 spans 15 amino acids. Trimming took off 3 bases at V and 2 bases at J, with 12 bases between the two ends. The CDR3 DNA reads TGTGCCAGCAGTTTGTCTACTAGGGACACAGATACGCAGTATTTT. Translated: CASSLSTRDTDTQYF.

This clone was counted once. The V gene is TRBV6-5, the J gene TRBJ2-2; perhaps TRBD2 as D (5 bases). The CDR3 sequence is 12 residues long. The V end lost 7 bases, the J end lost 5 bases, and 8 bases lay between the germline ends. Looked up from germline, CDR1 is MNHEY and CDR2 is SVGAGI. In DNA, the CDR3 is TGTGCCAGCAACGGAGGTACCGGGGAGCTGTTTTTT. Translating gives CASNGGTGELFF.

DNA for the CDR3: TGTGCCATCACCCGGGGCGGGAGCTCTGGGGCCAACGTCCTGACTTTC. Translating it yields CAITRGGSSGANVLTF. The genes are TRBV10-3 and TRBJ2-6, with 7 bases aligning to TRBD2. V lost 7 bases and J lost 0; bases outside the gene matches: 6. The CDR3 has 16 residues. CDR1 is ENHRY, CDR2 SYGVKD, per germline.

This chain connects TRBV7-2 to TRBJ1-3; D unresolved. Germline loops: CDR1 SGHTA, CDR2 FQGNSA. Trimming left V 5 bases short and J 5 bases short, with 7 bases between. The CDR3 extends over 12 amino acids. Here the CDR3 reads CASSQTRNTIYF. In DNA, the CDR3 is TGTGCCAGCAGCCAGACACGAAACACCATATATTTT.

The chain couples TRBV6-2 or TRBV6-3 to TRBJ2-4, with D maybe TRBD2 (6 bases). V gave up 4 bases and J gave up 4 bases, with 14 bases separating them. This CDR3 spans 15 amino acids. Germline CDR1 MNHEY, CDR2 SVGEGT. The CDR3 DNA reads TGTGCCAGCAGTTTAGGCGGGGCAGGAAAAAACATTCAGTACTTC. Encoded protein: CASSLGGAGKNIQYF.

The J gene is TRBJ2-7, the V gene TRBV12-1; the D call in the table, TRBD2, was not verified against the DNA. TRBV12-1 is deemed a pseudogene. The CDR3 is 11 amino acids. CDR3 nucleotides: TGTGCCAGCAGCCTCTCGGTCGAGCAGTACTTC. Encoded protein: CASSLSVEQYF.

This chain connects TRBV7-6 to TRBJ2-7; 12 bases map to TRBD2. Germline CDR1 SGHVS, CDR2 FNYEAQ. CDR3 size: 16 residues. With 1 base clipped from V and 5 bases from J, the junction kept 6 bases outside the gene matches. The CDR3 DNA is TGTGCCAGCAGCTTAGGAGCTAGCGGGGGGGCGAACGAGCAGTACTTC. This gives the protein CASSLGASGGANEQYF.

The chain combines TRBV10-3 with TRBJ1-1; D remains ambiguous. CDR1 is ENHRY, CDR2 SYGVKD, per germline. This CDR3 contains 11 residues. V shed 7 bases and J shed 4 bases, with 7 bases lying between them. The CDR3 DNA reads TGTGCCATCATGGGAGGCACTGAAGCTTTCTTT. Protein: CAIMGGTEAFF.

This clone appeared once. The CDR3 is CASSRTTGGPNEQYF. CDR3 nucleotides: TGTGCCAGCAGCCGGACGACGGGGGGACCGAACGAGCAGTACTTC. The gene calls are TRBV7-9 and TRBJ2-7; 7 nucleotides line up with TRBD2. The CDR3 runs 15 residues. V shed 5 bases and J 5 bases; nucleotides not matched to a gene: 12. CDR1 SEHNR and CDR2 FQNEAQ come from the germline V gene (reference sequence).

V gene TRBV6-1 combines with J gene TRBJ2-5; TRBD2 is a possible D gene (5 bases). The CDR3 length is 14 residues. V was clipped by 3 bases and J by 7 bases, with 15 bases between them. CDR1 MNHNS and CDR2 SASEGT come from the germline V gene. Here the CDR3 reads CASSDEGFVGTQYF. CDR3 DNA: TGTGCCAGCAGTGATGAGGGATTTGTTGGGACCCAGTACTTC.

The chain links TRBV11-1 to TRBJ1-3; the D is unclear. The V gene lost 5 bases and the J gene lost 5 bases, with 13 bases spanning the gap. The CDR3 is made up of 14 amino acids. Germline CDR1 reads SGHAT; CDR2 reads FQDESV (reference sequence). The CDR3 bases are TGTGCCAGCAGCCAAGGGAGGGATCGAAACACCATATATTTT. Its protein is CASSQGRDRNTIYF.

The chain uses TRBV10-3 and TRBJ2-3, with TRBD1 matching over 9 bases. The CDR3 is 13 amino acids. Germline V gives CDR1 ENHRY, CDR2 SYGVKD. Trimming took 11 bases from V and 6 from J; bases not matched to a gene: 9. The CDR3 bases are TGTGCCTCGGGACAGGGAGAGGGCGATACGCAGTATTTT. Its translation: CASGQGEGDTQYF.

This clone has just a few counts. J is TRBJ1-5 and V is TRBV30; TRBD1 matches at 7 bases. The CDR3 consists of 12 residues. Germline loops: CDR1 GTSNPN, CDR2 SVGIG (reference sequence). V shed 4 bases, J shed 9 bases, and the junction held 6 bases outside the gene matches. Here the CDR3 DNA reads TGTGCCTGGACACAGGGGAAAGGGCCCCAGCATTTT. Translated: CAWTQGKGPQHF.

The rearrangement uses TRBV27 and TRBJ1-2, with 8 bases identical to TRBD1. Losses at the gene ends were 3 bases for V and 8 bases for J; bases not matched to a gene: 5. The CDR3 is made up of 13 amino acids. From germline, CDR1 is MNHEY and CDR2 SMNVEV (reference sequence). CDR3 residues: CASSFTGGRGYTF. Here the CDR3 DNA reads TGTGCCAGCAGTTTCACAGGGGGGCGAGGCTACACCTTC.

This clone was seen a single time. The rearrangement uses TRBV6-6 and TRBJ2-7; TRBD1 agrees at 8 bases. CDR1 and CDR2 from the germline V gene are MNHNY and SVGAGI (reference sequence). V was pared by 6 bases and J by 0 bases, with 7 bases of the junction left unmatched. The CDR3 sequence is 15 residues long. In nucleotides, the CDR3 is TGTGCCAGCAGAGAGACAGGGGCCGGCTCCTACGAGCAGTACTTC. Translating it yields CASRETGAGSYEQYF.

V and J are TRBV10-3 and TRBJ2-5; D is unresolved. Trimming cost V 0 bases and J 4 bases, with 6 bases left between them. Per the germline V gene, CDR1 is ENHRY and CDR2 is SYGVKD. The CDR3 has 13 amino acids. The DNA for the CDR3 is TGTGCCATCAGTGAGTCTGGAGCAGAGACCCAGTACTTC. Amino acid sequence: CAISESGAETQYF.